This T cell receptor beta chain was observed in a study of blood T cell repertoires in COVID-19 (dated by TCRdb to 2020 to 2022). The study in broad terms: Collaborator samples came from the United States, Italy and Spain and covered acute and convalescent phases of COVID-19. The material from the prospective study consisted of cDNA or gDNA derived from T cells, B-cell-depleted T cells, or PBMCs. Deeply sampled blood TCRbeta repertoires from subjects exposed to, actively infected with, or recovered from COVID-19 were included in the dataset. The repertoires were released in a freely available public database meant as a resource for research on the immune response to SARS-CoV-2. Samples came from the ongoing ImmuneRACE study (first 160 participants) plus 1,254 subjects from 6 global collaborators. Sample metadata almost always included a de-identified subject ID, COVID-19 status, age in years and sex. Where available, HLA class I and class II types were taken from metadata supplied by the sample provider and were not determined by assay-based typing.

Overall study outcomes, separate from this receptor: Clinical and demographic metadata were provided uncurated, with the amount varying by source and participant.

In regard to this clone: Its antigen remains undetermined. No quality values exist for individual bases; no much larger clone is one base distant.

One collaborating source in Seattle enrolled patients during active infection and followed them longitudinally through the course of disease. Each collaborating institution followed its own protocols to collect whole blood in K2EDTA tubes. For TCRbeta analysis, collaborator samples were shipped as frozen whole blood, as isolated PBMCs, or as DNA extracted from either sample type. The CDR3 goes from the cysteine to the phenylalanine over 15 residues. Only CDR3 DNA is held: 45 bases, read in frame from base 1. At the junction V is shortened by 4 bases and J by 6 bases; bases outside the gene matches: 12. Looking up the germline V gene yields CDR1 SGHTA and CDR2 FQGTGA. TCRbeta CDR3 regions were amplified from genomic DNA by means of the immunoSEQ Assay, a bias-controlled multiplex PCR. The original pipeline was this. The number of nucleated cells in each sample was estimated by amplification of reference gene primers within the assay. Sequence reads were collapsed and filtered to measure the absolute abundance of every unique TCRbeta CDR3 rearrangement. Productive Simpson clonality was computed per sample as the square root of Simpson's diversity index over productive rearrangements. Sourced from immuneACCESS, this table was stored by TCRdb with only in-frame sequences that have V and J called. A share of the clones is absent; for the studies checked, an unresolved V gene accounts for under half, and the remainder has no known explanation. The DNA gave D and trimming, while V, J and clone size come from that table. Recorded for this sample are 200,000 to 300,000 clones; around 90% of them occurred a single time. In total, the top ten clones hold roughly 0.89% of the sample.

This receptor was identified in a young man with COVID-19, enrolled during active disease. Input material: peripheral blood. The rearrangement joined TRBV7-3 to TRBJ2-7; 7 bases in the middle match TRBD1. The CDR3 corresponds to CASSSTGTVSSEQYF. In nucleotide form, the sequence is TGTGCCAGCAGCTCCACCGGGACAGTAAGTTCCGAGCAGTACTTC.